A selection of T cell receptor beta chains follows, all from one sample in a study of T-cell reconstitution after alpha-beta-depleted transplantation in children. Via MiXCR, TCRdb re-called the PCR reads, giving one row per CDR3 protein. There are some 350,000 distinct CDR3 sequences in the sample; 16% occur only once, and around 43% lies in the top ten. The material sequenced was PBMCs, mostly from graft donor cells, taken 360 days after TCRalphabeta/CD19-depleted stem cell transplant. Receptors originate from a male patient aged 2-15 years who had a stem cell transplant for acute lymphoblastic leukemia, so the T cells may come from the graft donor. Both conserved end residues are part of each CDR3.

CASSEEAQGGYTEAFF,TRBV2
CASSPPSSYNEQFF,TRBV12-3/TRBV12-4
CASLLGDYHTGELFF,TRBV12-3/TRBV12-4
CASSLRAVREYF,TRBV5-8
CASSDEDFQETQYF,TRBV19
CASSQDARGTGELFF,TRBV4-3
CASSKIRETQYF,TRBV7-8
CASSLVGLVQETQYF,TRBV5-6
CASSPGTPPQETQYF,TRBV6-1
CASSQGGLAGPEETQYF,TRBV3-1
CASSSQGAGTQYF,TRBV7-2
CSARVSNTGELFF,TRBV20-1
CASSSGRERWNF,TRBV28
CSVLTGTGNTGELFF,TRBV29-1
CASTLAGGDNEQFF,TRBV25-1
CASSAGTAQETQYF,TRBV4-3
CASSPRYRSGELFF,TRBV6-5
CASSLRFGLAGGPWGDTQYF,TRBV12-3/TRBV12-4
CASSAPADSYQPQHF,TRBV28
CSAREGSSGANVLAF,TRBV20-1
CSVSGPKGQLFF,TRBV29-1
CASSLGLFTGELFF,TRBV5-1
CASSENSWMNTEAFF,TRBV6-1
CASSLAPGSTSEQYF,TRBV7-6
CSARSGWDNEQFF,TRBV20-1
CASSLSGLAVYEQYF,TRBV7-2
CASSSPTGRVRTGELFF,TRBV6-2/TRBV6-3
CASKTEISNQPQHF,TRBV28
CASSLNPVYRGQYEQYF,TRBV7-2
CASSLSGSVGYEQYF,TRBV3-1
CASSSMLASSYEQYF,TRBV28